This TCR beta chain appears in the sequencing data of a study of CD8 T cells in ankylosing spondylitis. Regarding the study as a whole: What appeared characteristic of ankylosing spondylitis blood was a TCR beta motif of eight highly homologous variants. Clones tied to disease were said to be significantly enriched in matched ankylosing spondylitis synovial fluid.

TCRdb reprocessed the 5' RACE reads via MiXCR and lists one record per CDR3 protein. This sample has roughly 700,000 distinct CDR3 sequences, with 15% to 20% found just once. CDR1 DFQATT and CDR2 SNEGSKA come from the germline V gene (reference sequence). There are 16 residues in the CDR3. The J segment lost 4 bases and the V segment lost 1 base, leaving 6 bases of the junction unmatched. This clonotype has more than one count but fewer than ten. What it recognizes is unknown. V is TRBV20-1 and J is TRBJ2-6; 8 bases match TRBD2. The sequenced material came from blood, either unsorted or a sorted T cell fraction (not recorded which). The receptor comes from a male donor with ankylosing spondylitis. CDR3: CSARGTSGGGANVLTF. CDR3 coding DNA: TGCAGTGCTAGAGGAACTAGCGGAGGGGGGGCCAACGTCCTGACTTTC.